This note documents a single TCR beta chain sequence. It lacks a known antigen. Read data end 3 residues before the CDR3 end; the end is taken from the germline J gene. The immunoSEQ assay used multiplex PCR to amplify TCR beta CDR3 regions from an average of roughly 1.2 ug of genomic DNA per sample. The assay corrected primer bias using a complete synthetic TCR repertoire to establish an amplification baseline. The amplicons were sequenced on the Illumina platform. Regarding the original processing steps: Sequence errors were corrected by clustering with frequency ratios and a modified nearest-neighbor algorithm, and the sequences were then analyzed in the immunoSEQ Analyzer using IMGT gene definitions. TCR richness and evenness were averaged over 20 rarefaction repeats at each rarefaction depth, excluding samples with fewer sequences than the depth. V, D and J gene relative abundances were compared between groups with Wilcoxon rank sum tests, applying FDR correction. An intraclass correlation of approximately 96% for TCR richness and an average of roughly 76% across 66 gene segments were obtained from the blinded duplicates. Drawn from immuneACCESS, this table holds only the in-frame rearrangements with V and J called that TCRdb kept. Clones are partly lost; checked studies trace under half to an unresolved V gene and leave the rest unexplained. That table is the source of V, J and clone size, and D and trimming were worked out from the DNA. This sample's table lists tens of thousands of clones. The top ten clones comprise roughly 7% of the sample.

Taken from cysteine to phenylalanine, the CDR3 has 13 residues. Shown are 30 bases from within the CDR3, in frame from base 1. In the germline V gene (reference sequence), CDR1 corresponds to DFQATT and CDR2 to SNEGSKA. The sample originates from a study of T cells in women clearing cervical HPV infection (dated by TCRdb to the late 2010s). In terms of the full investigation: Cases were approximately 25 women with histologically confirmed HPV16-related CIN3 or worse, including a couple of invasive cancers. A median age of approximately 34 years was observed in cases versus roughly 38 in controls, and no significant differences in baseline characteristics were found. Blood from cases was collected at the visit where the lesion was first found, while blood from controls was collected once the infection could no longer be detected. The controls were some 23 women whose single incident HPV16 infection cleared within 12 months with no development of precancer or cancer. HLA typing was available for only a few women, so HLA type could not be excluded as a confounder. Five blinded duplicates per group were added as quality controls, so that around 60 samples were obtained: roughly 50 participants and 10 replicates. The parent cohort enrolled 10,049 women aged 18 or older in Guanacaste, Costa Rica, in about 1993 to 1995 and followed the women for 7 to 8 years. Nested within Costa Rica's Guanacaste HPV Natural History Study, an exploratory proof-of-principle case-control study compared TCR repertoires across cervical HPV16 outcomes. For cases, a median interval of nearly 150 days, with an interquartile range of about 90 to 210 days, was observed between lesion detection and blood sampling. Cases and controls were matched on year of sample collection and on age within five years. Summary of the overall study and its limitations: Across sequencing depths, CIN3+ cases showed significantly higher TCR repertoire richness than controls, but evenness did not differ between the groups. The cross-sectional design could not show whether the associations came before the infection or were a result of it, and neither effector/memory subsets nor HPV-specific T cells were isolated. By combining richness with V gene abundances, random forest classifiers separated cases from controls with an estimated AUC of less than 0.85. TRBV6-7 relative abundance was lower in cases than in controls (approximately 0.11% versus 0.16%; Bonferroni P = 0.0008). T-cell numbers per sample were unknown, so richness differences could reflect varying T-cell content rather than repertoire biology.

Every participant had a single incident cervical HPV16 infection, and women with prevalent HPV16 infections were excluded. Cervical HPV DNA was detected by MY09/MY11 PCR and genotyped by dot-blot hybridization. Approximately 15 mL of heparinized blood was centrifuged, after which the buffy coat was aliquoted, frozen at -30 degrees C, and then stored at -80 degrees C. Genomic DNA was extracted from buffy coat specimens using QIAGEN kits. Recombination joined TRBV20-1 with TRBJ2-2, with TRBD1 perhaps the D gene, on 5 matching bases. The TCR comes from a woman between 18 and 70 years old with a cervical HPV16 infection that either progressed to CIN3+ or cleared (not recorded which). Material for sequencing was blood buffy coat. The sequenced part of the CDR3 DNA is TGCAGTGCTAAGGGGTCTGGGGCCAACGTG. Its coded protein is CSAKGSGANV. The full CDR3 protein is CSAKGSGANVLFF.